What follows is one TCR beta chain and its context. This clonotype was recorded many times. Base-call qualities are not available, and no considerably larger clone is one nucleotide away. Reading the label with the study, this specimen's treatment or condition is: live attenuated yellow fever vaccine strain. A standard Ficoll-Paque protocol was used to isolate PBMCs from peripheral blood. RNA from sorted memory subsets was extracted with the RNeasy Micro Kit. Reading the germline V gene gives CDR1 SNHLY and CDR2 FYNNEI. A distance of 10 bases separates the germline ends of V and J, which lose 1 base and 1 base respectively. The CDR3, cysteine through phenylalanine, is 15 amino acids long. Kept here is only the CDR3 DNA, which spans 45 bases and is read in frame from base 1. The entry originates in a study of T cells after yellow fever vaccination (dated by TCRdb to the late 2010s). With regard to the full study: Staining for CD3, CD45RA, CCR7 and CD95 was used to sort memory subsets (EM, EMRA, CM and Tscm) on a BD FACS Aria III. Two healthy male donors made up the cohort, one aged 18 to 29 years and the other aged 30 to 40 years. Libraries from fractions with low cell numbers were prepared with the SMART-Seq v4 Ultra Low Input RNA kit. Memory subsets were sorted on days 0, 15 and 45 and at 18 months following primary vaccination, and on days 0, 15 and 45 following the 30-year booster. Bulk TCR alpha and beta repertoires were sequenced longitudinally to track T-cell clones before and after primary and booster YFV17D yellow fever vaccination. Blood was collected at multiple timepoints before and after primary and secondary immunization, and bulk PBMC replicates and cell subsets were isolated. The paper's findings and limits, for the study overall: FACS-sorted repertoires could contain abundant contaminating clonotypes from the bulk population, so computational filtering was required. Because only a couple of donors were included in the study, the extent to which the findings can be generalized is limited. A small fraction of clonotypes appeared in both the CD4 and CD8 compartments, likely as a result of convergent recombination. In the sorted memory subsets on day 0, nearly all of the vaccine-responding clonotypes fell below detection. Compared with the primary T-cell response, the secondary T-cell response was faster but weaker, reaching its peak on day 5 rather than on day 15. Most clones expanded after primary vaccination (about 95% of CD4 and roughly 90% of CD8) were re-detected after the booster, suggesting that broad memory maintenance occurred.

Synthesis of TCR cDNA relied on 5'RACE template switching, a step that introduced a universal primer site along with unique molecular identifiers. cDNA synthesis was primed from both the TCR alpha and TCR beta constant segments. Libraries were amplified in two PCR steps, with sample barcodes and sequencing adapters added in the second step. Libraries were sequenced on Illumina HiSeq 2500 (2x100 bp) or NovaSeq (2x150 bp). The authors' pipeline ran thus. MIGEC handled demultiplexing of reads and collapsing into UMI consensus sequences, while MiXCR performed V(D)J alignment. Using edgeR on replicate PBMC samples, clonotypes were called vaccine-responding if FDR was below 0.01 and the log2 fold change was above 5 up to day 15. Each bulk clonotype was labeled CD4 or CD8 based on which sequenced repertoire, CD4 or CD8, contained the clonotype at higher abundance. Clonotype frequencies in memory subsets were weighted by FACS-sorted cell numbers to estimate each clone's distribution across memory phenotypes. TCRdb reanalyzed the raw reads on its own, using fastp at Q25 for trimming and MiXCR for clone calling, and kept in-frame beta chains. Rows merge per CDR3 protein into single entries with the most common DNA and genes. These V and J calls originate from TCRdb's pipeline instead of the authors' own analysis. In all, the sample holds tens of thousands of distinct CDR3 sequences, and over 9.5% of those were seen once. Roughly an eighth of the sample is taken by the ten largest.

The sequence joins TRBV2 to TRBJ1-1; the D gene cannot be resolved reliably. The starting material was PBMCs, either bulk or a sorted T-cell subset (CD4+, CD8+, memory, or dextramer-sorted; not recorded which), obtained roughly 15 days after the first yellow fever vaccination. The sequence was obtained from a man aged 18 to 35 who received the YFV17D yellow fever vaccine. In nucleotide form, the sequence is TGTGCCAGCAGTGAAGAAAGGGCCGCGAACACTGAAGCTTTCTTT. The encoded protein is CASSEERAANTEAFF.